This paragraph reports one T cell receptor (beta chain). Its antigen is unknown. The data are from a study of cytomegalovirus exposure and HLA in healthy donors. In the study overall: Samples from HLA-typed donors yielded 65 million to 90 million unique TCRs in an early data release. Study-wide results and limits: It was in a later analysis that TCR association rates were seen to vary by HLA locus, highest for DRB1 and lowest for HLA-C. Reports indicate that TCR beta sequences accurately predicted the HLA-A and HLA-B alleles of most subjects.

Germline values: CDR1 SGHRS, CDR2 YFSETQ. The CDR3 is made up of 14 amino acids. The V and J ends lost 4 bases and 4 bases respectively, with 14 bases between them. The PCR used 60 Vbeta and 13 Jbeta primers. Clones were sequenced by immunoSEQ multiplex PCR, and TCRdb holds only the in-frame ones, with some missing. The data show 170,000 or so clones, with roughly 80% seen just once and about 7% held by the top ten. V usage is TRBV5-1 and J usage is TRBJ1-1, with D possibly matching TRBD1 (6 bases). The sample was PBMCs. The TCR sequence derives from a young man in good health and CMV-seropositive. As DNA, the CDR3 is TGCGCCAGCAGCCTTGGGGTACAGGGCACTGAAGCTTTCTTT. Its protein is CASSLGVQGTEAFF.